These 31 T cell receptor beta chains were sequenced from one sample in a study of neurological immune-mediated disorders. MiXCR, applied by TCRdb to the 5' RACE reads, yields one record per CDR3 protein. The sample yields tens of thousands of distinct CDR3 sequences, less than 9% seen once. Specimen: CD4+ T cells from blood. The receptors stem from a man aged 45-65 years in good health.

The rearrangement uses TRBV16 and TRBJ1-4; D is undetermined. CDR3 size: 13 residues. From germline, CDR1 is KGHSY and CDR2 FQNENV. V was cut by 7 bases and J by 4 bases, with 10 bases left in between. CDR3 amino acids: CASTPSVNEKLFF. CDR3 DNA: TGTGCCAGCACCCCCTCCGTTAATGAAAAACTGTTTTTT.

This clonotype was picked up many times. This chain uses TRBV29-1 with TRBJ2-1; D gene uncertain. The CDR3 runs to 13 residues. V lost 7 bases to trimming and J lost 4 bases, with 14 bases between them. CDR1 is SQVTM, CDR2 ANQGSEA, per germline. DNA for the CDR3: TGCAGCGCCAACCTGGACCCGTACAATGAGCAGTTCTTC. This gives the protein CSANLDPYNEQFF.

This clonotype was counted only a few times. The chain uses TRBV19 and TRBJ2-1; no reliable D call. Germline V gene data show CDR1 as LNHDA and CDR2 as SQIVND (reference sequence). V was shortened by 8 bases and J by 4 bases, with 6 bases between the two germline ends. CDR3 size: 11 residues. CDR3 DNA: TGTGCCAGTGGCCTTTACAATGAGCAGTTCTTC. Its protein is CASGLYNEQFF. The full variable domain, with the rest looked up from reference TRBV19 and TRBJ2-1, is DGGITQSPKYLFRKEGQNVTLSCEQNLNHDAMYWYRQDPGQGLRLIYYSQIVNDFQKGDIAEGYSVSREKKESFPLTVTSAQKNPTAFYLCASGLYNEQFFGPGTRLTVL.

This clonotype was found many times. This chain joins TRBV7-8 and TRBJ1-1; possibly TRBD1 for D (6 bases). The germline gives CDR1 SGHVS, CDR2 FQNEAQ. This CDR3 spans 14 amino acids. Trimming stripped 2 bases from V and 4 bases from J, with 11 bases between. CDR3 bases: TGTGCCAGCAGCTTAACAGGGAGGGCCACTGAAGCTTTCTTT. Translated: CASSLTGRATEAFF. The full variable domain, in which reference TRBV7-8 and TRBJ1-1 provide the parts outside the CDR3, is GAGVSQSPRYKVAKRGQDVALRCDPISGHVSLFWYQQALGQGPEFLTYFQNEAQLDKSGLPSDRFFAERPEGSVSTLKIQRTQQEDSAVYLCASSLTGRATEAFFGQGTRLTVV.

This clonotype was observed many times. This chain connects TRBV7-2 to TRBJ1-5; D possibly corresponds to TRBD1 (5 bases). The CDR3 length is 14 residues. V lost 3 bases and J 0 bases, leaving 6 bases between the germline ends. Germline V lookup: CDR1 SGHTA, CDR2 FQGNSA. CDR3 in DNA: TGTGCCAGCAGCTTGGGGACTAGCAATCAGCCCCAGCATTTT. It yields the protein CASSLGTSNQPQHF.

At least ten counts were recorded for this clonotype. The chain uses TRBV29-1 and TRBJ2-5, with 9 positions matching TRBD2. Germline loops: CDR1 SQVTM, CDR2 ANQGSEA. The CDR3 covers 15 residues. With 4 bases clipped from V and 5 bases from J, the junction kept 11 bases outside the gene matches. The DNA for the CDR3 is TGCAGCGTTGTCGCGGGAGGGCCGATCGGGGAGACCCAGTACTTC. It is translated as CSVVAGGPIGETQYF. The variable domain in full, with the rest retrieved from reference TRBV29-1 and TRBJ2-5, is SAVISQKPSRDICQRGTSLTIQCQVDSQVTMMFWYRQQPGQSLTLIATANQGSEATYESGFVIDKFPISRPNLTFSTLTVSNMSPEDSSIYLCSVVAGGPIGETQYFGPGTRLLVL.

At least ten counts were recorded for this clonotype. The chain has TRBV20-1 and TRBJ2-1; tentative D call: TRBD2 (6 bases). Germline CDR1 and CDR2: DFQATT and SNEGSKA (reference sequence). Trimming cost V 3 bases and J 9 bases, with 9 bases left between them. The CDR3 loop spans 11 amino acids. The CDR3 here is CSASGGGEQFF. The CDR3 DNA reads as TGCAGTGCTAGTGGGGGAGGTGAGCAGTTCTTC.

This clonotype was counted a few times. The J gene is TRBJ2-2, the V gene TRBV19; 7 bases agree with TRBD1. Germline V lookup: CDR1 LNHDA, CDR2 SQIVND (reference sequence). With V trimmed by 4 bases and J by 5 bases, 13 bases remained unmatched. The CDR3 covers 17 residues. The CDR3 here is CASSRDSRLQGTGELFF. CDR3 sequence (DNA): TGTGCCAGTAGTAGGGACAGCAGACTCCAGGGGACCGGGGAGCTGTTTTTT.

This clonotype was detected only a few times. V is TRBV5-4 and J is TRBJ2-2, with D perhaps matching TRBD1 (5 bases). The V gene's germline CDR1 is SGHNT and CDR2 YYREEE (reference sequence). The CDR3 extends over 13 amino acids. The V gene lost 3 bases and the J gene lost 4 bases, with 7 bases spanning the gap. The CDR3, as DNA: TGTGCCAGCAGCTCAGACAGCACCGGGGAGCTGTTTTTT. This sequence encodes CASSSDSTGELFF. The complete variable domain, with remaining parts taken from reference TRBV5-4 and TRBJ2-2, reads ETGVTQSPTHLIKTRGQQVTLRCSSQSGHNTVSWYQQALGQGPQFIFQYYREEENGRGNFPPRFSGLQFPNYSSELNVNALELDDSALYLCASSSDSTGELFFGEGSRLTVL.

There are many counts of this clonotype. The chain combines TRBV10-3 with TRBJ2-7; 10 bases agree with TRBD1. The junction had 4 bases not matched to a gene; V was cut back by 4 bases and J by 7 bases. This CDR3 is built from 13 residues. The germline V gene has CDR1 ENHRY and CDR2 SYGVKD. CDR3: CAISGQGAGEQYF. The CDR3, as DNA: TGTGCCATCAGTGGACAGGGGGCGGGTGAGCAGTACTTC.

This clonotype was seen ten or more times. In DNA form, the CDR3 reads TGTGCCAGCAGTTCCCGTCGCCCGACTAGCGGCCCTACAATGAGGCAGTTCTTC. Amino acids: CASSSRRPTSGPTMRQFF. This sequence joins TRBV28 and TRBJ2-1, with 9 bases that match TRBD2. This CDR3 is 18 amino acids long. V was pared by 4 bases and J by 12 bases, with 22 bases of the junction left unmatched. Germline V CDR1 and CDR2: MDHEN, SYDVKM.

This clonotype showed up many times. The DNA for the CDR3 is TGCAGCCTGTGGGGCGCCAGCACAGATACGCAGTATTTT. Its translation is CSLWGASTDTQYF. The chain links TRBV29-1 to TRBJ2-3; D is possibly TRBD1 (5 bases). Per germline, CDR1 SQVTM and CDR2 ANQGSEA. The CDR3 loop spans 13 amino acids. V was pared by 8 bases and J by 0 bases, with 12 bases between.

This rearrangement joins TRBV4-1 to TRBJ2-3; D might be TRBD2 (5 bases). The CDR3 length is 15 residues. CDR1 MGHRA and CDR2 YSYEKL come from the germline V gene. V lost 4 bases and J 4 bases, leaving 15 bases between the germline ends. CDR3 DNA sequence: TGCGCCAGCAGCCCCAGCGTCTCGGGGTCAGATACGCAGTATTTT. Its protein is CASSPSVSGSDTQYF.

This clonotype has ten or more counts. This rearrangement joins TRBV20-1 to TRBJ2-1; 8 nucleotides line up with TRBD2. Trimming removed 6 bases from V and 4 bases from J; junction bases left unmatched: 11. The CDR3 runs 15 residues. Germline loops: CDR1 DFQATT, CDR2 SNEGSKA (reference sequence). In DNA form, the CDR3 reads TGCAGTGCGGCAGAGCATAGCGGGGCATACAATGAGCAGTTCTTC. It yields the protein CSAAEHSGAYNEQFF.

This clonotype was counted at least ten times. CDR3 sequence reads: CVTASRAETQYF. Written as DNA, the CDR3 is TGTGTCACCGCTTCAAGGGCTGAGACCCAGTACTTC. This chain connects TRBV6-5 to TRBJ2-5; D gene ambiguous. From germline, CDR1 is MNHEY and CDR2 SVGAGI. There are 12 residues in the CDR3.

This CDR3 reads CASSLTAEDQETQYF. CDR3 DNA: TGTGCCAGCAGCTTGACAGCGGAGGACCAAGAGACCCAGTACTTC. J is TRBJ2-5 and V is TRBV5-4; D is perhaps TRBD2 (5 bases). Germline V CDR1 and CDR2: SGHNT, YYREEE (reference sequence). The CDR3 is made up of 15 amino acids. Trimming pared 1 base from V and 0 bases from J, leaving 10 bases between.

The V gene is TRBV4-2, the J gene TRBJ1-4; D not certain. Germline V CDR1 and CDR2: LGHNA, YNFKEQ. V was pared by 4 bases and J by 5 bases, with 11 bases between. The CDR3 consists of 14 residues. CDR3 sequence (DNA): TGTGCCAGCAGCCCGGTACAAGAGAATGAAAAACTGTTTTTT. Amino acid sequence: CASSPVQENEKLFF.

This clonotype was found many times. The V and J genes are TRBV28 and TRBJ1-5; the D gene is possibly TRBD1 (5 bases). This CDR3 comprises 14 residues. The V gene lost 8 bases and the J gene lost 2 bases, with 13 bases spanning the gap. Per germline, CDR1 MDHEN and CDR2 SYDVKM. In DNA, the CDR3 is TGTGCCAGCCTAGGGACCATGGGCAATCAGCCCCAGCATTTT. It specifies CASLGTMGNQPQHF. The full variable domain, completed using reference TRBV28 and TRBJ1-5, is DVKVTQSSRYLVKRTGEKVFLECVQDMDHENMFWYRQDPGLGLRLIYFSYDVKMKEKGDIPEGYSVSREKKERFSLILESASTNQTSMYLCASLGTMGNQPQHFGDGTRLSIL.

This clonotype was recorded at least ten times. The chain has TRBV28 and TRBJ2-1; perhaps TRBD2 as D (5 bases). The ends were cut back, 3 bases at V and 10 bases at J, with 13 bases in the middle. Germline CDR1 reads MDHEN; CDR2 reads SYDVKM. The length of the CDR3 is 13 residues. As DNA, the CDR3 is TGTGCCAGCAGTTTCCTCAGCGGAGCGGAGCAGTTCTTC. Translating gives CASSFLSGAEQFF. The full variable domain, its missing parts supplied by reference TRBV28 and TRBJ2-1, is DVKVTQSSRYLVKRTGEKVFLECVQDMDHENMFWYRQDPGLGLRLIYFSYDVKMKEKGDIPEGYSVSREKKERFSLILESASTNQTSMYLCASSFLSGAEQFFGPGTRLTVL.

This clonotype was seen at least ten times. This chain joins TRBV5-1 and TRBJ2-3; 9 bases map to TRBD1. Trimming took 2 bases from V and 6 from J; bases not matched to a gene: 13. Looked up from germline, CDR1 is SGHRS and CDR2 is YFSETQ. This CDR3 has 17 amino acids. The CDR3 spells CASSFFPPGQGIDTQYF. CDR3 DNA sequence: TGCGCCAGCAGCTTTTTCCCTCCGGGACAGGGAATTGATACGCAGTATTTT.

This clonotype was counted at least ten times. J is TRBJ2-2 and V is TRBV3-1; 10 nucleotides line up with TRBD2. The ends lost 4 bases at V and 5 bases at J; junction bases unmatched: 4. From germline, CDR1 is LGHDT and CDR2 YNNKEL (reference sequence). CDR3 length: 15 amino acids. Here the CDR3 reads CASSLLAGRTGELFF. For the CDR3, the DNA is TGTGCCAGCAGCCTACTAGCGGGAAGAACCGGGGAGCTGTTTTTT. Full variable domain (rest looked up from reference TRBV3-1 and TRBJ2-2): DTAVSQTPKYLVTQMGNDKSIKCEQNLGHDTMYWYKQDSKKFLKIMFSYNNKELIINETVPNRFSPKSPDKAHLNLHINSLELGDSAVYFCASSLLAGRTGELFFGEGSRLTVL.

Many counts were recorded for this clonotype. The chain joins TRBV5-1 to TRBJ2-7, with unresolved D. Germline assignment: CDR1 SGHRS and CDR2 YFSETQ. The V end was cut by 10 bases, the J end by 7 bases, with 6 bases between. This CDR3 is built from 8 residues. The CDR3 nucleotides are TGCGCCCCCGGGGAGCAGTACTTC. This translates into CAPGEQYF. The entire variable domain, with the rest obtained from reference TRBV5-1 and TRBJ2-7, is as follows: KAGVTQTPRYLIKTRGQQVTLSCSPISGHRSVSWYQQTPGQGLQFLFEYFSETQRNKGNFPGRFSGRQFSNSRSEMNVSTLELGDSALYLCAPGEQYFGPGTRLTVT.

The CDR3 spells CASSLAGEGRGEQYF. The DNA for the CDR3 is TGCGCCAGCAGCTTGGCCGGGGAGGGAAGAGGCGAGCAGTACTTC. V and J are TRBV5-1 and TRBJ2-7; 7 bases fit TRBD2. This CDR3 is 15 amino acids long. Germline CDR1 SGHRS, CDR2 YFSETQ. The V and J ends lost 0 bases and 6 bases, in that order; junction bases with no gene match: 9.

This clonotype was seen many times. The V call is TRBV7-3, the J call TRBJ2-5, with a possible D match to TRBD2 (5 bases). This CDR3 is 16 amino acids long. CDR1 SGHTA and CDR2 FQGTGA come from the germline V gene. V lost 5 bases and J 4 bases, leaving 20 bases between the germline ends. As DNA, the CDR3 is TGTGCCAGCAGCCGCCCTGAACCGGTCAGCGGAGAGACCCAGTACTTC. This encodes CASSRPEPVSGETQYF.

The sample holds many counts of this clonotype. The V call is TRBV24-1, the J call TRBJ2-1; 7 positions agree with TRBD2. Germline lookup yields CDR1 KGHDR and CDR2 SFDVKD. This CDR3 is built from 16 residues. After removal of 4 bases from V and 5 bases from J, the junction contained 10 bases not matched to a gene. The CDR3 region is CATSDPGLGLNNEQFF. The CDR3 DNA reads as TGTGCCACCAGTGACCCGGGGTTGGGACTAAACAATGAGCAGTTCTTC.

This clonotype was recorded many times. The chain joins TRBV20-1 to TRBJ2-1; perhaps TRBD2 as D (6 bases). V dropped 0 bases and J dropped 5 bases, with 14 bases sitting between them. The CDR3 totals 15 residues. Germline assignment: CDR1 DFQATT and CDR2 SNEGSKA (reference sequence). The CDR3 nucleotides read TGCAGTGCTAGAGATTTGAGTCGGAGGGACAATGAGCAGTTCTTC. This codes for CSARDLSRRDNEQFF.

This clonotype was seen just once. The rearrangement uses TRBV5-1 and TRBJ2-5, with a tentative D call TRBD2 (5 bases). The length of the CDR3 is 14 residues. Trimming took off 1 base at V and 2 bases at J, with 9 bases between the two ends. The germline V gene has CDR1 SGHRS and CDR2 YFSETQ. As DNA, the CDR3 is TGCGCCAGCAGCTTGTACGGGGAACAAGAGACCCAGTACTTC. Translating it yields CASSLYGEQETQYF. The full variable domain, its missing parts supplied by reference TRBV5-1 and TRBJ2-5, is KAGVTQTPRYLIKTRGQQVTLSCSPISGHRSVSWYQQTPGQGLQFLFEYFSETQRNKGNFPGRFSGRQFSNSRSEMNVSTLELGDSALYLCASSLYGEQETQYFGPGTRLLVL.

At least ten counts were recorded for this clonotype. This chain links TRBV5-1 with TRBJ2-7, with 9 nucleotides matching TRBD1. The CDR3 consists of 14 residues. Losses at the gene ends were 4 bases for V and 5 bases for J; bases not matched to a gene: 7. The germline gives CDR1 SGHRS, CDR2 YFSETQ. CDR3 amino acids: CASSNTGGADEQYF. In DNA form, the CDR3 reads TGCGCCAGCAGCAATACAGGGGGCGCGGACGAGCAGTACTTC.

This clonotype was counted ten times or more. This chain uses TRBV7-2 with TRBJ2-2, with a weak D call TRBD1 (5 bases). Germline CDR1 is SGHTA and CDR2 is FQGNSA. The V gene lost 3 bases and the J gene lost 4 bases, with 15 bases spanning the gap. The CDR3 contains 16 residues. The CDR3 protein is CASSLDNPLVTGELFF. Written as DNA, the CDR3 is TGTGCCAGCAGCTTGGACAACCCGTTGGTCACCGGGGAGCTGTTTTTT.

This clonotype came up many times. This chain connects TRBV25-1 to TRBJ2-7; 7 bases line up with TRBD2. The germline V gene encodes CDR1 MGHDK and CDR2 SYGVNS. The junction had 12 bases not matched to a gene; V was cut back by 1 base and J by 6 bases. CDR3 length: 16 amino acids. The CDR3 is CASSELRAGALSEQYF. In DNA, the CDR3 is TGTGCCAGCAGTGAATTGCGGGCGGGAGCGCTCTCCGAGCAGTACTTC.

This chain uses TRBV30 with TRBJ2-5; 11 bases agree with TRBD2. Germline V gene data show CDR1 as GTSNPN and CDR2 as SVGIG (reference sequence). Trimming cost V 0 bases and J 5 bases; bases outside gene matches: 5. This CDR3 has 15 residues. For the CDR3, the DNA is TGTGCCTGGAGTGTGGTAGCGGGAGGGCCGGAGACCCAGTACTTC. As protein: CAWSVVAGGPETQYF.